This T cell receptor (beta chain) was sequenced for a study of control samples from healthy donors and cancer patients. This clone is a singleton in its sample. The CDR3 has 13 amino acids. The V end was cut by 8 bases, the J end by 5 bases, with 15 bases between. Germline V gene sequence: CDR1 MNHEY, CDR2 SMNVEV (reference sequence). Generated by immunoSEQ multiplex PCR, the TCRdb table keeps only in-frame clones and is missing some. The sample holds about 150,000 clones; about 89% are singletons and the top ten take around 4.7%. What was sequenced was blood. V gene TRBV27 combines with J gene TRBJ1-1, with D tentatively TRBD1 (5 bases). This sequence originates from a man aged 25 to 45 in good health. CDR3 protein: CASSLGGRTEAFF. CDR3 nucleotides: TGTGCCAGCTCTTTGGGGGGTCGGACTGAAGCTTTCTTT.